This TCR beta chain was sequenced in a study of response to subunit inactivated influenza vaccine. TCRdb called the RT-PCR reads again in MiXCR, with one record for every CDR3 protein. The repertoire holds about 540,000 distinct CDR3 sequences, approximately 24% seen once, with 2.5% to 3% in the top ten. A few counts support this clonotype. These data also formed part of another study, on T cells expressing NK-cell markers. Turning to that study: The cDNA for TCR beta came from 5'RACE template switching with UMIs. CD3+CD56+NKG2C+, CD3+CD56+NKG2C- and CD3+CD56-NKG2C+ T cells, once sorted, supplied the TCR beta repertoires. Among four donors, these clonotypes also ranked first in the CD3+CD56-NKG2C+ fraction.

This TCR was recovered from a man over 45 who received an inactivated influenza vaccine. Sequencing used CD4+ T cells sorted from PBMCs, obtained 11 to 12 days after vaccination.

CDR3 in DNA: TGCGCCAGCAGCCAAGTGCGCGGGAACTCCGCAAATGAAAAACTGTTTTTT. Encoded protein: CASSQVRGNSANEKLFF. The rearrangement joins TRBV4-1 to TRBJ1-4; D remains ambiguous. V was pared by 1 base and J by 5 bases, with 17 bases between. The CDR3 covers 17 residues. Germline V lookup: CDR1 MGHRA, CDR2 YSYEKL.